Given below is one T cell receptor (beta chain) in context. The record originates from a study of shared T cell receptors in the human thymus. Germline V lookup: CDR1 SGHRS, CDR2 YFSETQ. The junction had 2 bases not matched to a gene; V was cut back by 6 bases and J by 0 bases. This CDR3 region has 14 residues. Sequencing was performed with immunoSEQ multiplex PCR; in TCRdb, only in-frame clones are kept and a portion is missing. The repertoire consists of hundreds of thousands of clones, with around 87% occurring once and the leading ten covering roughly 0.0086%. This same sample was also part of a study on human thymus T cells.

V and J are TRBV5-1 and TRBJ2-2, with TRBD2 matching over 7 bases. The specimen sequenced was thymocytes. This clonotype was sampled from a boy younger than two with a congenital heart defect. Here the CDR3 DNA reads TGCGCCAGCACTAGCGGAGCGAACACCGGGGAGCTGTTTTTT. Translated, it gives CASTSGANTGELFF.